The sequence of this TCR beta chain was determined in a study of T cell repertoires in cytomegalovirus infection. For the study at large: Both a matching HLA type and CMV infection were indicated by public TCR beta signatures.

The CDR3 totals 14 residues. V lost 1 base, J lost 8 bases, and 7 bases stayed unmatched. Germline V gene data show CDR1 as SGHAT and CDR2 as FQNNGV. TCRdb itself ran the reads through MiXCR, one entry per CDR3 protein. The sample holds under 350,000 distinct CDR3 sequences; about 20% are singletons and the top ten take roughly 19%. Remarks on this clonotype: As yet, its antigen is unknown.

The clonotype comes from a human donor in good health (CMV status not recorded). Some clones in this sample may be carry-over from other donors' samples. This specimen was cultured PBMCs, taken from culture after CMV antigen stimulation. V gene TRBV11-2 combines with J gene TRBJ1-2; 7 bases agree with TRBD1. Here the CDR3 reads CASSLADRAGGYTF. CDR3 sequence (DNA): TGTGCCAGCAGCTTAGCCGACAGGGCAGGAGGCTACACCTTC.